A selection of T cell receptor beta chains follows, all from one sample in a study of early stage breast cancer tumors. Here immunoSEQ multiplex PCR was the method, and the copy in TCRdb shows in-frame clones only, minus some. Altogether approximately 10,000 clones are present, around 60% being singletons, with the ten largest covering approximately 12%. Sequencing was performed on breast tumor tissue. The receptors were gathered from a person between 55 and 69 years old with breast cancer. The conserved cysteine and the conserved F or W are not part of the CDR3 here.

>TRBV6-6|12|TRBJ2-4
ASSYVALQNIQY
>TRBV5-1|13|TRBJ1-2
ASSVWPTANYGYT
>TRBV28|13|TRBJ1-4
ASRPRFRVGEKLF
>TRBV14|14|TRBJ1-1
ASSLLSPDRLTEAF
>TRBV6-1|15|TRBJ1-1
ASSAPGGKRTNTEAF
>TRBV6-1|14|TRBJ2-5
ASSVGLAGGGETQY
>TRBV25-1|11|TRBJ2-7
ASSGFKGNEQY
>TRBV5-1|12|TRBJ2-5
ASSPTGGAETQY
>TRBV5-1|12|TRBJ2-7
ASSLEGTFGEQY
>TRBV4-2|13|TRBJ1-4
ASSQDLTRQEKLF
>TRBV19|14|TRBJ2-3
ASTQTGTGITDTQY
>TRBV28|12|TRBJ2-7
ASRTDRGSDEQY
>TRBV18|13|TRBJ2-5
ASSTSGPKGETQY
>TRBV15|15|TRBJ2-7
ATSRDRLAGSSYEQY
>TRBV28|11|TRBJ1-4
ASHRGQDEKLF
>TRBV28|11|TRBJ2-1
ASRPPGAGAPF
>TRBV5-1|10|TRBJ2-2
ASRYDTGELF
>TRBV18|13|TRBJ1-1
ASSPAGGLNTEAF
>TRBV19|11|TRBJ2-7
ASSGGLRYEQY
>TRBV28|12|TRBJ2-1
ASSPGGEVNEQF
>TRBV13|12|TRBJ2-7
ASSSRAVVSEQY
>TRBV6-5|14|TRBJ2-2
ASSYGRGRWTGELF
>TRBV2|9|TRBJ1-2
ASGQYYGYT
>TRBV27|11|TRBJ1-2
ASGRQGQYGYT
>TRBV27|13|TRBJ2-7
ASSLGGGGVYEQY
>TRBV5-6|13|TRBJ1-2
ASSVWPTANYGYT
>TRBV7-8|12|TRBJ2-7
ASSLGGPSYEQY
>TRBV2|10|TRBJ2-1
ASRPDHNEQF
>TRBV6-5|14|TRBJ2-7
ASSYRAQGLSYEQY
>TRBV29-1|14|TRBJ2-3
SVIDRQAHGPDTQY
>TRBV5-1|12|TRBJ1-2
ASSSDTLPGGYT
>TRBV9|12|TRBJ2-3
ASRPSGSADTQY
>TRBV19|10|TRBJ1-2
ASSGRAYGYT
>TRBV15|11|TRBJ2-7
ATSDGGSYEQY
>TRBV7-2|16|TRBJ2-6
ASSLNAGASSGANVLT
>TRBV6-1|13|TRBJ2-7
ASSDSGTGPYEQY
>TRBV5-6|14|TRBJ1-6
ASSRGSRAGNSPLH
>TRBV6-1|14|TRBJ1-2
ASSEIVWEGNYGYT
>TRBV28|13|TRBJ2-7
ASRGAGVITYEQY
>TRBV6-1|10|TRBJ1-1
ASTLREGPGD
>TRBV6-6|12|TRBJ1-5
ASSYPDSNQPQH
>TRBV4-1|14|TRBJ1-3
ASSQGRRNSGNTIY
>TRBV6-5|14|TRBJ2-3
ASSYSRTGAADTQY
>TRBV5-8|12|TRBJ2-7
ASSFHRVSGEQY
>TRBV6-6|11|TRBJ1-2
ASSYSAVDGYT
>TRBV5-8|13|TRBJ1-2
ASSLVDSSNYGYT
>TRBV9|13|TRBJ1-2
ASSGRAEGDHGYT
>TRBV6-5|12|TRBJ2-5
ASTALAVGETQY
>TRBV7-9|12|TRBJ2-6
ASSFSSGANVLT
>TRBV11-2|17|TRBJ2-1
ASSRDGTSGPSSYNEQF
>TRBV10-3|12|TRBJ1-5
AISADRGKQPQH
>TRBV6-1|12|TRBJ2-5
ASLRKGRKETQY
>TRBV5-4|10|TRBJ1-2
ASSSDSWGYT
>TRBV9|14|TRBJ1-1
ASSPPGTGGRAEAF
>TRBV7-2|13|TRBJ1-2
ASSLFVSSPYGYT
>TRBV18|12|TRBJ1-1
ASSAEGVNTEAF
>TRBV11-2|13|TRBJ1-2
ASSPTGTGIYGYT
>TRBV7-9|13|TRBJ2-1
ASWGLAGPWNEQF
>TRBV15|13|TRBJ1-1
ATSSRDRAKTEAF